This T cell receptor beta chain originates from a study of blood T cell repertoires in COVID-19. Across the whole study: Both acute and convalescent COVID-19 samples were obtained from the United States, Italy and Spain. Sources were T cells, B-cell-depleted T cells, or PBMCs; the material itself was cDNA or gDNA.

CDR1 and CDR2 (germline): SGHKS, YYEKEE (reference sequence). CDR3 length: 17 amino acids. Trimming took off 2 bases at V and 6 bases at J, with 21 bases between the two ends. Source study methods: By means of reference gene primer amplification, nucleated cell counts were estimated. Sequencing was performed with immunoSEQ multiplex PCR; in TCRdb, only in-frame clones are kept and a portion is missing. V and J calls and clone size are copied from that table; D and trimming were computed from the DNA. The repertoire holds almost 70,000 clones, with just under 80% as singletons. The gene calls are TRBV5-5 and TRBJ2-1; possible D gene TRBD1, 7 bases. The TCR was taken from a human donor in a cohort sampled during active COVID-19. The source material was peripheral blood. The DNA for the CDR3 is TGTGCCAGCAGCTTTGAACGCGGGACAGCTTCTCGCAATGAGCAGTTCTTC. Residues: CASSFERGTASRNEQFF.